What follows is one T cell receptor (beta chain) and its context. In the original analysis: Using reference gene primer amplification, nucleated cell counts were estimated. TCRdb's table, derived via immunoSEQ multiplex PCR, lists solely in-frame clones and lacks some. Clone size and V and J calls were adopted from that table, with D and trimming inferred from the DNA. The repertoire holds some 240,000 clones, with around four fifths as singletons. The CDR3 is 15 amino acids. The sample is drawn from a study of blood T cell repertoires in COVID-19. Whole-study context: The cDNA or gDNA used as material had been derived from T cells, B-cell-depleted T cells, or PBMCs.

The rearrangement joins TRBV7-5 to TRBJ2-6; the D call of TRBD1 is as the table states it, not checked on the DNA. TRBV7-5 is shown as a pseudogene. The sample taken for sequencing was peripheral blood. This TCR came from a woman aged 65 to 85 with COVID-19, enrolled during active disease. CDR3 nucleotide sequence: TGTGCCAGAAGCTCCAGGGTGAAGGGGGCCAACGTCCTGACTTTC. Translating it yields CARSSRVKGANVLTF.